This TCR beta chain derives from a study of T cells after yellow fever vaccination. Points from the study as a whole: The study noted that FACS-sorted repertoires could contain abundant clonotypes contaminating from the bulk population. Weaker overall was a secondary response that nonetheless peaked faster, on day 5 versus 15.

This clonotype was found many times. What it binds is not known. TCRdb recomputed calls from the 5' RACE reads with MiXCR, one row per CDR3 protein. The top ten hold approximately 19% of the sample, which has around 320,000 distinct CDR3 sequences, 3.5% to 4.5% seen once. Trimming took off 5 bases at V and 1 base at J, with 3 bases between the two ends. The CDR3 consists of 11 residues. CDR1 is SGHRS and CDR2 is YFSETQ in the germline V gene. This TCR derives from a man aged 18 to 29 who received the YFV17D yellow fever vaccine. Sequenced here: PBMCs, sampled 15 days after the yellow fever booster vaccination. This chain uses TRBV5-1 with TRBJ1-1; D gene uncertain. The CDR3 DNA follows: TGCGCCAGCAGACAGAACACTGAAGCTTTCTTT. It codes for CASRQNTEAFF.